This T cell receptor beta chain was sequenced during a study of T cells expressing NK-cell markers. Study-level information: Seropositivity for HCMV was found in seven of the eight sequenced donors, with one seronegative.

Points on this clonotype: The target antigen is unknown.

The CDR3 runs to 13 residues. Study outcomes and limitations: In four donors, dominant clonotypes made up roughly 25-60.1% of CD3+CD56-NKG2C+ cells.

The cDNA for TCR beta came from 5'RACE template switching with UMIs. TCRdb re-called the 5' RACE reads; one entry per CDR3 protein, DNA not given. This sample's clone table lists some 460,000 distinct CDR3 sequences. The rearrangement links TRBV12-3 or TRBV12-4 to TRBJ2-5; absent DNA, TCRdb's TRBD1 call cannot be checked. Sequenced sample: blood T cells: a sorted CD56 or NKG2C T cell subset, CD4+ or CD8+ T cells, or bulk PBMC T cells (not recorded which). This receptor was identified in a woman between 45 and 60 years old in good health. CDR3 residues: CASSQGAGITQYF.